This T cell receptor beta chain was observed in a study of cytomegalovirus exposure and HLA in healthy donors. The CDR3 length is 16 residues. Germline CDR1 MNHNY, CDR2 SVGAGI (reference sequence). The ends lost 6 bases at V and 4 bases at J; junction bases unmatched: 11. This clone was detected a few times. Both 60 Vbeta primers and 13 Jbeta primers went into the PCR. Assay: immunoSEQ multiplex PCR; the TCRdb copy retains only in-frame clones and omits some. Of about 130,000 clones in the sample, roughly 9% were seen once. The chain combines TRBV6-6 with TRBJ1-5; TRBD1 agrees at 8 bases. The sequenced sample was PBMCs. This TCR came from a middle-aged woman in good health and CMV-seropositive. The CDR3 region has the DNA TGTGCCAGCAGCCCCCTGACAGGGGCCGGGAATCAGCCCCAGCATTTT. Amino acid sequence: CASSPLTGAGNQPQHF.